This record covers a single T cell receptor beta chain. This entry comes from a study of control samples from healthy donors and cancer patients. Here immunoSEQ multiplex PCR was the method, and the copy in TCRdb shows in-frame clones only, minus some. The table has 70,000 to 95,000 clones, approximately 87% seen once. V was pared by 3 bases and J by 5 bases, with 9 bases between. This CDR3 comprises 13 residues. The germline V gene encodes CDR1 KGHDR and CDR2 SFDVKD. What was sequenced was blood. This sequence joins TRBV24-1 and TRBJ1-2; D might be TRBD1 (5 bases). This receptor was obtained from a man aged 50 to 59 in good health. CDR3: CATSDRTPYGYTF. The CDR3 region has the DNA TGTGCCACCAGTGATCGGACACCGTATGGCTACACCTTC.